This T cell receptor beta chain derives from a study of blood T cell repertoires in COVID-19. About the study: Sites across the United States, Italy and Spain contributed samples from acute and convalescent COVID-19. The cDNA or gDNA used as material had been derived from T cells, B-cell-depleted T cells, or PBMCs.

Data came from immunoSEQ multiplex PCR; TCRdb stores just in-frame clones and leaves some out. This sample has roughly 330,000 clones; around 87% occur once, and the top ten carry approximately 5.3%. This clone showed up just a few times. Researchers sorted participants into cohorts using their self-reported clinical history. The junction had 12 bases not matched to a gene; V was cut back by 3 bases and J by 8 bases. Germline V gene lookup returns CDR1 LNHDA and CDR2 SQIVND (reference sequence). This CDR3 is 15 amino acids long. Sample: PBMCs or T cells enriched from blood (not recorded which). V gene TRBV19 combines with J gene TRBJ1-2, with 7 bases identical to TRBD1. The source is a woman under 40 who had recovered from COVID-19. The CDR3 sequence is CASSMAGTASRGYTF. The CDR3 DNA reads as TGTGCCAGTAGTATGGCCGGGACAGCATCAAGGGGCTACACCTTC.